A single T cell receptor beta chain is shown here with its context. What it binds is not known. This entry is derived from a study of T cell responses to AZD1222 COVID-19 vaccine. Samples with a second dose at about 4 or about 12 weeks were pooled together. Assay: immunoSEQ multiplex PCR; the TCRdb copy retains only in-frame clones and omits some. The sample holds about 110,000 clones, nearly 90% seen once. The V end lost 1 base, the J end lost 4 bases, and 10 bases lay between the germline ends. CDR1 SGHVS and CDR2 FQNEAQ come from the germline V gene. The CDR3 sequence is 14 residues long. The study's findings and limits: There were mostly white British donors and more females than males, and clonal diversity was possibly underestimated. Regions left unmutated in variants are reportedly the target of nearly half of spike-specific TCRs. Across the whole spike, CD4 TCRs peaked at regions 160-218 and 743-854.

The V gene is TRBV7-8, the J gene TRBJ1-2, with D possibly being TRBD1 (5 bases). The clonotype comes from an adult who received the AZD1222 COVID-19 vaccine. Sequenced material: peripheral blood, taken 28 days after the second AZD1222 dose. As DNA, the CDR3 is TGTGCCAGCAGCTTAGGGGCAGGGAGCTATGGCTACACCTTC. Its protein product is CASSLGAGSYGYTF.